The rows below give T cell receptor beta chains drawn from one sample of a study of blood T cell repertoires in COVID-19. TCRdb's table, derived via immunoSEQ multiplex PCR, lists solely in-frame clones and lacks some. Here the sample spans some 59,000 clones, around 80% being singletons. The sample taken for sequencing was peripheral blood. Every receptor here comes from a man aged 30 to 39 with COVID-19, enrolled during active disease. Both conserved end residues are part of each CDR3. The order of the fields is V gene, CDR3 length, J gene, CDR3 protein.

V: TRBV27; length: 14; J: TRBJ1-4; CDR3: CASSMGQYNEKLFF
V: TRBV29-1; length: 15; J: TRBJ2-3; CDR3: CSLAGEGTSTDTQYF
V: TRBV3-1/TRBV3-2; length: 14; J: TRBJ1-4; CDR3: CFRGNNAANEKLFF
V: TRBV27; length: 12; J: TRBJ2-3; CDR3: CASSSLSDTQYF
V: TRBV6-5; length: 16; J: TRBJ2-3; CDR3: CASSYSRDSPTDTQYF
V: TRBV5-1; length: 14; J: TRBJ1-1; CDR3: CASRPGTANTEAFF
V: TRBV19; length: 15; J: TRBJ1-5; CDR3: CASSITGGGNQPQHF
V: TRBV28; length: 13; J: TRBJ1-4; CDR3: CASSDRPNEKLFF
V: TRBV18; length: 14; J: TRBJ1-1; CDR3: CASSAGGLNTEAFF
V: TRBV7-2; length: 17; J: TRBJ2-5; CDR3: CASSLGLGGAGEETQYF
V: TRBV6-5; length: 13; J: TRBJ1-2; CDR3: CASRQDSNYGYTF
V: TRBV19; length: 16; J: TRBJ2-5; CDR3: CASSPRSGQGGETQYF
V: TRBV12-3/TRBV12-4; length: 13; J: TRBJ1-1; CDR3: CASSRQENTEAFF
V: TRBV9; length: 17; J: TRBJ2-3; CDR3: CASSSRVGGAGTDTQYF
V: TRBV2; length: 13; J: TRBJ1-2; CDR3: CASSPDRERGYTF
V: TRBV18; length: 14; J: TRBJ2-3; CDR3: CASSPRSRKDTQYF
V: TRBV19; length: 19; J: TRBJ2-4; CDR3: CASSPTTSGGRPTKNIQYF
V: TRBV2; length: 16; J: TRBJ2-3; CDR3: CASSEGTSFTTDTQYF
V: TRBV5-1; length: 14; J: TRBJ1-4; CDR3: CASSGGTGVEKLFF